The 32 T cell receptor beta chains below come from one sample, sequenced in a study of cytomegalovirus exposure and HLA in healthy donors. Data came from immunoSEQ multiplex PCR; TCRdb stores just in-frame clones and leaves some out. The repertoire consists of tens of thousands of clones, with roughly 84% occurring once and the leading ten covering about 12%. The material sequenced was PBMCs. These receptors were collected from a woman between 18 and 30 years old in good health and CMV-seropositive.

This chain joins TRBV5-6 and TRBJ1-2, with 7 bases that match TRBD1. The CDR3 is made up of 16 amino acids. Looked up from germline, CDR1 is SGHDT and CDR2 is YYEEEE. The V segment lost 3 bases and the J segment 3 bases; nucleotides outside the gene matches: 11. The CDR3 DNA reads TGTGCCAGCAGCTCGGGGAGGAGGGGGCCATACTATGGCTACACCTTC. This encodes CASSSGRRGPYYGYTF.

This clone has a single count. V is TRBV4-3 and J is TRBJ1-1; perhaps TRBD1 as D (6 bases). Germline assignment: CDR1 LGHNA and CDR2 YSLEER. The V and J ends lost 4 bases and 0 bases respectively, with 18 bases between them. The length of the CDR3 is 17 residues. This chain's CDR3 is CASSPSAPQGLNTEAFF. In DNA form, the CDR3 reads TGCGCCAGCAGCCCCTCGGCCCCCCAGGGGTTGAACACTGAAGCTTTCTTT.

The chain uses TRBV19 and TRBJ2-7; D gene uncertain. Germline CDR1 LNHDA, CDR2 SQIVND (reference sequence). This CDR3 is 14 amino acids long. V was cut by 5 bases and J by 3 bases, with 14 bases left in between. CDR3 nucleotides: TGTGCCAGTAGTGGAGAGCTTGCCTTCTACGAGCAGTACTTC. Protein sequence: CASSGELAFYEQYF.

By share, this clone ranks as medium-sized. The rearrangement links TRBV20-1 to TRBJ1-1; no firm D call. This CDR3 has 11 residues. V lost 5 bases, J lost 3 bases, and 7 bases lay in between. The germline CDR1 and CDR2 sequences are DFQATT and SNEGSKA (reference sequence). CDR3 loop: CSAPFDTEAFF. As DNA, the CDR3 is TGCAGTGCTCCCTTCGACACTGAAGCTTTCTTT.

The chain links TRBV10-3 to TRBJ2-1; D possibly corresponds to TRBD2 (5 bases). The length of the CDR3 is 15 residues. Trimming removed 0 bases at V and 10 bases at J, with 16 bases between. Germline CDR1 ENHRY, CDR2 SYGVKD. The CDR3, as DNA: TGTGCCATCAGTGAGTCTAGCGCTGGGAGCGTCGAGCAGTTCTTC. This gives the protein CAISESSAGSVEQFF.

The CDR3 sequence is CASSSREDYGYTF. The CDR3 DNA reads TGTGCCAGCAGCTCCCGAGAAGACTATGGCTACACCTTC. This sequence joins TRBV11-3 and TRBJ1-2; D is unclear. Germline V gene data show CDR1 as SGHNT and CDR2 as YENEEA. Trimming removed 4 bases from V and 3 bases from J, with 9 bases in between. This CDR3 is 13 amino acids long.

V usage is TRBV6-5 and J usage is TRBJ2-2; 10 bases are shared with TRBD1. The germline gives CDR1 MNHEY, CDR2 SVGAGI. The CDR3 extends over 16 amino acids. The V gene end was trimmed by 4 bases and the J gene end by 6 bases; junction bases not matched to a gene: 8. The CDR3: CASSLTGGAGAGELFF. CDR3 DNA: TGTGCCAGCAGTTTGACAGGGGGCGCAGGTGCCGGGGAGCTGTTTTTT.

The chain couples TRBV5-8 to TRBJ2-5; a possible D gene is TRBD2 (6 bases). CDR3 length equals 15 residues. CDR1 is SGHTS, CDR2 YDEGEE, per germline. V lost 2 bases, J lost 4 bases, and 15 bases lay in between. This CDR3 reads CASSLDWREGETQYF. For the CDR3, the DNA is TGTGCCAGCAGCTTAGATTGGAGGGAAGGAGAGACCCAGTACTTC.

This chain uses TRBV2 with TRBJ2-7; 12 positions match TRBD1. Trimming at V came to 7 bases and at J to 4 bases, leaving 8 bases not matched to a gene. Germline V lookup: CDR1 SNHLY, CDR2 FYNNEI. CDR3 length: 15 residues. The CDR3 bases are TGTGCCAGCACCCCAGGGACAGGGGGCAGGTACGAGCAGTACTTC. Its protein is CASTPGTGGRYEQYF. The whole variable domain, filled in from reference TRBV2 and TRBJ2-7, reads EPEVTQTPSHQVTQMGQEVILRCVPISNHLYFYWYRQILGQKVEFLVSFYNNEISEKSEIFDDQFSVERPDGSNFTLKIRSTKLEDSAMYFCASTPGTGGRYEQYFGPGTRLTVT.

V gene TRBV28 combines with J gene TRBJ1-6, with TRBD1 identical over 9 bases. The V gene's germline CDR1 is MDHEN and CDR2 SYDVKM. Trimming cost V 6 bases and J 9 bases; bases outside gene matches: 3. This CDR3 comprises 13 residues. CDR3 in amino acids: CASRTGGASPLHF. Here the CDR3 DNA reads TGTGCCAGCAGGACAGGGGGTGCTTCACCCCTCCACTTT.

Remarks on this clone: Relative to the germline gene, one junction end is altered; a read error may explain this. The chain employs TRBV10-3 and TRBJ2-5; maybe TRBD2 (7 bases). CDR3 size: 15 residues. Germline lookup yields CDR1 ENHRY and CDR2 SYGVKD. The CDR3 reads CAISQTAGATGGNDF. For the CDR3, the DNA is TGTGCCATCAGTCAAACTGCAGGGGCAACGGGGGGAAATGACTTC.

The chain employs TRBV9 and TRBJ1-2; 8 bases match TRBD1. The length of the CDR3 is 16 residues. Trimming at V came to 0 bases and at J to 4 bases, leaving 8 bases not matched to a gene. CDR1 SGDLS and CDR2 YYNGEE come from the germline V gene. The CDR3 DNA follows: TGTGCCAGCAGCGTAGCGGGACAGGACATACTCTATGGCTACACCTTC. This codes for CASSVAGQDILYGYTF.

The chain carries TRBV4-1 and TRBJ2-7; D gene uncertain. The CDR3 consists of 13 residues. Trimming removed 0 bases at V and 4 bases at J, with 7 bases between. The germline CDR1 and CDR2 sequences are MGHRA and YSYEKL. The CDR3 reads CASSQEFAYEQYF. CDR3 coding DNA: TGCGCCAGCAGCCAAGAGTTCGCGTACGAGCAGTACTTC.

This rearrangement joins TRBV7-5 to TRBJ1-5; the table's D call of TRBD1 was not tested on the DNA. TRBV7-5 is reported as a pseudogene. CDR3 length: 14 residues. The CDR3 protein is CARSLRTGWQPQHF. The CDR3 DNA reads TGTGCCAGAAGCTTGCGGACAGGTTGGCAGCCCCAGCATTTT.

The rearrangement joins TRBV29-1 to TRBJ2-5; possibly TRBD2 for D (7 bases). The CDR3 spans 11 residues. Germline lookup yields CDR1 SQVTM and CDR2 ANQGSEA. The V gene lost 8 bases and the J gene lost 4 bases, with 11 bases spanning the gap. The CDR3 loop is CSPGGPETQYF. The CDR3 DNA follows: TGCAGCCCGGGGGGCCCAGAGACCCAGTACTTC.

The V and J genes are TRBV28 and TRBJ1-3, with 7 bases that match TRBD1. CDR1 and CDR2 from the germline V gene are MDHEN and SYDVKM. The CDR3 is 14 residues long. V dropped 6 bases and J dropped 8; count of bases not matched to a gene: 10. CDR3: CASSLGQLRDTIYF. CDR3 DNA: TGTGCCAGCAGCCTGGGACAGTTAAGGGACACCATATATTTT.

CDR3 nucleotide sequence: TGTGCCAGCACTTCACCTAGCGGGGGGGCAGATACGCAGTATTTT. Translating gives CASTSPSGGADTQYF. The gene calls are TRBV28 and TRBJ2-3, with 12 bases aligning to TRBD2. In germline, CDR1 is MDHEN, CDR2 SYDVKM. CDR3 size: 15 residues. J gave up 4 bases and V 7 bases, and 6 bases lay outside the gene matches.

The J gene is TRBJ2-7, the V gene TRBV7-8; tentatively, D is TRBD2 (6 bases). V was pared by 6 bases and J by 4 bases, with 22 bases between. This CDR3 comprises 16 residues. CDR1 SGHVS and CDR2 FQNEAQ come from the germline V gene. CDR3 residues: CASSSGRLAGRYEQYF. The CDR3 coding sequence is TGTGCCAGCAGTTCGGGGCGGCTAGCAGGGAGGTACGAGCAGTACTTC.

V and J are TRBV30 and TRBJ1-1; 7 bases are shared with TRBD1. V trimming: 2 bases; J trimming: 11 bases; junction bases outside the gene matches: 11. The CDR3 covers 13 residues. The germline V gene has CDR1 GTSNPN and CDR2 SVGIG (reference sequence). CDR3 DNA: TGTGCCTGGAGTCACACCAGGGGGGTGGAGGCTTTCTTT. Translation: CAWSHTRGVEAFF.

The CDR3 reads CASSSIGWETEAFF. The CDR3, as DNA: TGTGCCAGCAGTTCGATAGGGTGGGAGACTGAAGCTTTCTTT. The chain employs TRBV6-5 and TRBJ1-1; no definite D call. V lost 4 bases and J 5 bases, leaving 14 bases between the germline ends. The CDR3 is made up of 14 amino acids. The germline V gene encodes CDR1 MNHEY and CDR2 SVGAGI.

This clone is a singleton in its sample. The V and J genes are TRBV5-1 and TRBJ2-1; D is unclear. CDR3 size: 13 residues. V dropped 0 bases and J dropped 5 bases, with 6 bases sitting between them. Germline values: CDR1 SGHRS, CDR2 YFSETQ. The CDR3 DNA follows: TGCGCCAGCAGCTTGGGTCTAGACAATGAGCAGTTCTTC. Translated, it gives CASSLGLDNEQFF.

This chain joins TRBV5-1 and TRBJ2-5; 12 positions agree with TRBD2. The germline gives CDR1 SGHRS, CDR2 YFSETQ. With 4 bases clipped from V and 3 bases from J, the junction kept 4 bases outside the gene matches. This CDR3 contains 15 residues. The CDR3 loop reads CASSPGLAGKETQYF. CDR3 DNA: TGCGCCAGCAGCCCAGGACTAGCGGGGAAAGAGACCCAGTACTTC.

With regard to this clone: The sample contains more than one DNA sequence encoding this CDR3. The V call is TRBV5-1, the J call TRBJ2-5; no clear D. The CDR3 sequence is 14 residues long. With 0 bases removed from V and 0 bases from J, the gap between germline ends came to 6 bases. Germline loops: CDR1 SGHRS, CDR2 YFSETQ. The CDR3 is CASSLGQDQETQYF. In nucleotides, the CDR3 is TGCGCCAGCAGCTTGGGGCAGGACCAAGAGACCCAGTACTTC.

This clone was found a few times. CDR3 in amino acids: CAGWDNEREKLFF. The CDR3 DNA reads TGTGCCGGATGGGACAACGAGAGGGAAAAACTGTTTTTT. This sequence joins TRBV28 and TRBJ1-4; D may be TRBD1 (6 bases). The CDR3 totals 13 residues. Trimming shortened V by 11 bases and J by 8 bases, and 18 bases separated the two germline ends. CDR1 is MDHEN and CDR2 is SYDVKM in the germline V gene.

The table lists this clone with a few counts. The V gene is TRBV2, the J gene TRBJ2-7; tentative D call: TRBD2 (5 bases). The length of the CDR3 is 13 residues. Trimming cost V 5 bases and J 6 bases, with 14 bases left between them. Germline CDR1 reads SNHLY; CDR2 reads FYNNEI. DNA for the CDR3: TGTGCCAGCAGTCTTGGACTGTCGTTCGAGCAGTACTTC. It is translated as CASSLGLSFEQYF.

CDR3 coding DNA: TGTGCCTGGAGTGTACGAAGGATAGCCCTAAATTCACCCCTCCACTTT. Translation gives CAWSVRRIALNSPLHF. The chain carries TRBV30 and TRBJ1-6; D unclear. CDR1 and CDR2 (germline): GTSNPN, SVGIG (reference sequence). V lost 0 bases to trimming and J lost 7 bases, with 16 bases between them. This CDR3 spans 16 amino acids. Variable domain in full (rest from reference TRBV30 and TRBJ1-6): SQTIHQWPATLVQPVGSPLSLECTVEGTSNPNLYWYRQAAGRGLQLLFYSVGIGQISSEVPQNLSASRPQDRQFILSSKKLLLSDSGFYLCAWSVRRIALNSPLHFGNGTRLTVT.

The chain links TRBV5-1 to TRBJ1-3, with a tentative D call TRBD1 (5 bases). V was pared by 4 bases and J by 2 bases, with 16 bases between. The CDR3 is made up of 16 amino acids. Per germline, CDR1 SGHRS and CDR2 YFSETQ. The CDR3 reads CASSPYVQGAGNTIYF. The CDR3 coding sequence is TGCGCCAGCAGCCCCTACGTGCAGGGTGCTGGAAACACCATATATTTT.

J is TRBJ1-4 and V is TRBV10-3; TRBD1 matches at 8 bases. Trimming removed 11 bases from V and 8 bases from J; junction bases left unmatched: 13. Germline V gene lookup returns CDR1 ENHRY and CDR2 SYGVKD. The CDR3 has 14 residues. CDR3 region: CASRQGADREKLFF. The CDR3 DNA reads TGTGCCTCCCGGCAGGGGGCGGATAGGGAAAAACTGTTTTTT.

The rearrangement uses TRBV10-3 and TRBJ1-4, with 7 positions matching TRBD1. CDR3 length equals 14 residues. V lost 5 bases and J lost 4; bases outside the gene matches: 4. Germline V CDR1 and CDR2: ENHRY, SYGVKD. The CDR3: CAISRTGNNEKLFF. In nucleotides, the CDR3 is TGTGCCATCAGTCGGACAGGAAATAATGAAAAACTGTTTTTT.

This sequence joins TRBV19 and TRBJ1-5; D unresolved. CDR1 and CDR2 from the germline V gene are LNHDA and SQIVND (reference sequence). Trimming cost V 10 bases and J 6 bases, with 16 bases left between them. There are 13 residues in the CDR3. The CDR3 sequence: CATSAARGQPQHF. In DNA form, the CDR3 reads TGTGCCACCTCGGCGGCTCGCGGTCAGCCCCAGCATTTT.

V and J are TRBV30 and TRBJ1-6; weak D call: TRBD1 (5 bases). This CDR3 has 13 residues. Trimming took 3 bases from V and 6 from J, leaving 9 bases between them. Germline CDR1 is GTSNPN and CDR2 is SVGIG (reference sequence). DNA of the CDR3: TGTGCCTGGAGGGGGCTGGGTAATTCACCCCTCCACTTT. Protein product: CAWRGLGNSPLHF.

The genes are TRBV5-1 and TRBJ1-3; 8 bases line up with TRBD1. Germline CDR1 is SGHRS and CDR2 is YFSETQ. The junction had 7 bases not matched to a gene; V was cut back by 5 bases and J by 0 bases. The CDR3 extends over 16 amino acids. In DNA form, the CDR3 reads TGCGCCAGCAGTGGACAGGGCCAAAACTCTGGAAACACCATATATTTT. Its translation is CASSGQGQNSGNTIYF.